This TCR beta chain was identified during a study of cytomegalovirus exposure and HLA in healthy donors. CDR3 length: 15 amino acids. Germline assignment: CDR1 MNHEY and CDR2 SVGAGI. V dropped 0 bases and J dropped 5; count of bases not matched to a gene: 2. Comment on this clone: Its cognate antigen is unknown.

Findings and caveats of the study: A later analysis linked a missense DCLRE1C variant to TCR beta V- and J-gene trimming. The study reported that TCR beta sequences accurately predicted HLA-A and HLA-B alleles in most subjects. CMV serostatus alone was available as immune exposure information.

PCR amplification relied on 60 Vbeta primers (plus 13 Jbeta primers). Generated by immunoSEQ multiplex PCR, the TCRdb table keeps only in-frame clones and is missing some. Of about 160,000 clones listed, around 80% were seen once; the top ten hold under 6%. The chain is built from TRBV6-5 and TRBJ2-7; 12 positions agree with TRBD2. The TCR comes from a man aged 30 to 45 in good health and CMV-seronegative. Sequencing was carried out using PBMCs. Here the CDR3 reads CASSYSTSGSHEQYF. For the CDR3, the DNA is TGTGCCAGCAGTTACTCGACTAGCGGGAGTCACGAGCAGTACTTC.